This T cell receptor (beta chain) is from a study of T cell repertoires in cytomegalovirus infection (dated by TCRdb to between 2018 and 2021). Regarding the complete study: Donor HLA type was relevant to the analysis, because carriage of CMV infection together with the matching HLA type was indicated by public TCR beta signatures.

This clonotype was found many times. No antigen is known for it. No base quality values were provided; no much bigger clone lies one nucleotide off. Sequencing was carried out with an Illumina HiSeq 1500. TCRdb reran the public reads through fastp at Q25 and MiXCR, keeping productive beta chains. Every distinct CDR3 protein forms one entry, paired with its most common genes and DNA. This sample comprises around 310,000 distinct CDR3 sequences, 15% to 20% of them detected only once. The leading ten clones occupy around 13% of the sample. Study-wide conclusions, independent of this receptor: Carriers of CMV infection plus the relevant HLA type were discriminated by the cumulative frequency of public TCR beta family members in the study cohort and in an independent approximately 360-donor cohort. The ex vivo response was dominated by HLA-C-restricted CMV-specific TCR beta clonotypes, and the single most frequent clonotype in two of eight donors was supplied by these HLA-C-restricted clonotypes.

The CDR3, from cysteine to phenylalanine, totals 14 residues. Only the CDR3 portion is preserved as DNA: 42 bases, with reading frame beginning at the first base. Taken from the germline V gene (reference sequence), the CDR1 and CDR2 loops are DFQATT and SNEGSKA. Ends trimmed: V by 5 bases, J by 12 bases; bases unmatched to a gene: 14. Sequencing input: PBMCs. Recombination joined TRBV20-1 with TRBJ2-1; 9 central bases correspond to TRBD2. The sequence was collected from a human donor in good health (CMV status not recorded). Some clones in this sample may be carry-over from other donors' samples. CDR3 sequence: CSAPIAGETSGQFF. The nucleotide sequence is given as TGCAGTGCTCCTATAGCGGGGGAGACTAGCGGGCAGTTCTTC.